Below, 26 T cell receptor beta chains from the same sample are listed, as sequenced in a study of beta chain features in type 1 diabetes. What was sequenced were expressed TCRB transcripts, since all of the isolated RNA had been reverse transcribed. Method: immunoSEQ multiplex PCR; TCRdb's copy keeps in-frame clones and lacks some. The repertoire holds some 290,000 clones, with approximately 15% as singletons. Their specific antigens are unknown. Broader study findings: Shorter TCRB CDR3s, moderately but significantly so, were found in Type 1 diabetes patients in all four CD4+ subsets.

The material sequenced was naive CD4+ T cells from blood. The receptors come from a man aged 30-40 years with type 1 diabetes.

This clone was counted a few times. The rearrangement joins TRBV5-1 to TRBJ1-1; tentative D call: TRBD1 (5 bases). This CDR3 is built from 12 residues. V was pared by 1 base and J by 8 bases, with 9 bases between. CDR1 and CDR2 (germline): SGHRS, YFSETQ. The CDR3: CASSLTGLEAFF. In DNA, the CDR3 is TGCGCCAGCAGCTTGACAGGTCTGGAAGCTTTCTTT.

V gene TRBV28 combines with J gene TRBJ2-5, with a weak D call TRBD1 (6 bases). The length of the CDR3 is 13 residues. Per the germline V gene, CDR1 is MDHEN and CDR2 is SYDVKM. Trimming pared 7 bases from V and 0 bases from J, leaving 9 bases between. The CDR3 DNA reads as TGTGCCAGCAAACGGACAGACCAAGAGACCCAGTACTTC. This codes for CASKRTDQETQYF.

This clone has a handful of counts. J is TRBJ2-7 and V is TRBV14, with D perhaps matching TRBD2 (5 bases). There are 15 residues in the CDR3. V was shortened by 2 bases and J by 1 base, with 12 bases between the two germline ends. The V gene's germline CDR1 is SGHDN and CDR2 FVKESK. The CDR3 nucleotides read TGTGCCAGCAGCCAACTCTTGGGAGAATCCTACGAGCAGTACTTC. Its protein product is CASSQLLGESYEQYF.

V usage is TRBV29-1 and J usage is TRBJ1-1; D call uncertain. The CDR3 is 11 amino acids. The germline CDR1 and CDR2 sequences are SQVTM and ANQGSEA. V was clipped by 3 bases and J by 1 base, with 3 bases between them. CDR3 coding DNA: TGCAGCGTTGACGGGAACACTGAAGCTTTCTTT. Translation gives CSVDGNTEAFF.

This clone came up a few times. The chain recombines TRBV30 with TRBJ2-1; a weak D match, TRBD2 (5 bases). The CDR3 sequence is 13 residues long. Trimming left V 1 base short and J 6 bases short, with 10 bases between. Germline V gene lookup returns CDR1 GTSNPN and CDR2 SVGIG (reference sequence). The CDR3 is CAWSEPSGNEQFF. The CDR3 coding sequence is TGTGCCTGGAGTGAACCCAGCGGCAATGAGCAGTTCTTC. The complete variable domain, with remaining parts taken from reference TRBV30 and TRBJ2-1, reads SQTIHQWPATLVQPVGSPLSLECTVEGTSNPNLYWYRQAAGRGLQLLFYSVGIGQISSEVPQNLSASRPQDRQFILSSKKLLLSDSGFYLCAWSEPSGNEQFFGPGTRLTVL.

The DNA of the CDR3 is TGTGCCAGCAGCTTTAGCGGGAGTAGCACCGGGGAGCTGTTTTTT. Translated, it gives CASSFSGSSTGELFF. The V call is TRBV9, the J call TRBJ2-2; 9 bases are shared with TRBD2. Germline V gives CDR1 SGDLS, CDR2 YYNGEE. The J segment lost 4 bases and the V segment lost 4 bases, leaving 5 bases of the junction unmatched. The CDR3 sequence is 15 residues long.

This sequence joins TRBV6-4 and TRBJ2-1, with 8 bases aligning to TRBD2. The CDR3 sequence is 14 residues long. Per the germline V gene, CDR1 is MRHNA and CDR2 is SNTAGT. V was clipped by 5 bases and J by 3 bases; unmatched bases: 3. CDR3 region: CASSPGTSYNEQFF. CDR3 DNA: TGTGCCAGCAGTCCCGGGACTAGCTACAATGAGCAGTTCTTC.

The chain combines TRBV27 with TRBJ1-4; no firm D call. CDR1 is MNHEY and CDR2 is SMNVEV in the germline V gene (reference sequence). The V end was cut by 5 bases, the J end by 6 bases, with 16 bases between. CDR3 length: 15 amino acids. As DNA, the CDR3 is TGTGCCAGCAGTCCCTTCCAGGCTCCTGATGAAAAACTGTTTTTT. Translated, it gives CASSPFQAPDEKLFF.

The chain links TRBV7-2 to TRBJ2-1; D is unclear. The CDR3 spans 14 residues. Germline V gene lookup returns CDR1 SGHTA and CDR2 FQGNSA. Trimming removed 3 bases at V and 6 bases at J, with 12 bases between. CDR3 sequence: CASSFTPVGNEQFF. CDR3 nucleotides: TGTGCCAGCAGCTTTACCCCCGTCGGCAATGAGCAGTTCTTC.

The V call is TRBV7-2, the J call TRBJ2-7; D gene uncertain. The germline CDR1 and CDR2 sequences are SGHTA and FQGNSA. V lost 7 bases to trimming and J lost 2 bases, with 15 bases between them. This CDR3 is 14 amino acids long. This CDR3 reads CASTPPGVPYEQYF. For the CDR3, the DNA is TGTGCCAGCACCCCTCCCGGAGTCCCCTACGAGCAGTACTTC.

In its sample, this clone was seen a few times. The chain carries TRBV25-1 and TRBJ1-1, with D perhaps matching TRBD1 (6 bases). CDR1 is MGHDK, CDR2 SYGVNS, per germline. CDR3 length equals 16 residues. Trimming took off 4 bases at V and 5 bases at J, with 20 bases between the two ends. This chain's CDR3 is CASSAWGGSQGTEAFF. CDR3 sequence (DNA): TGTGCCAGCAGTGCCTGGGGGGGGAGTCAGGGGACTGAAGCTTTCTTT.

V usage is TRBV28 and J usage is TRBJ1-5; TRBD1 matches 8 bases. Trimming cost V 6 bases and J 0 bases; bases outside gene matches: 10. The CDR3 contains 17 residues. The germline V gene has CDR1 MDHEN and CDR2 SYDVKM. CDR3 sequence reads: CASSPLRDRNSNQPQHF. The CDR3 DNA sequence: TGTGCCAGCAGCCCATTACGGGACAGGAATAGCAATCAGCCCCAGCATTTT.

This clone was detected only a few times. The chain uses TRBV6-6 and TRBJ2-5; D may be TRBD2 (5 bases). Deletions cut 2 bases from V and 7 bases from J, with 14 bases between. The V gene's germline CDR1 is MNHNY and CDR2 SVGAGI (reference sequence). CDR3 length equals 14 residues. The CDR3 DNA follows: TGTGCCAGCAGTTACCCACAGACTATCGGGACCCAGTACTTC. Translation gives CASSYPQTIGTQYF.

This clone occurred a few times. The chain has TRBV5-1 and TRBJ2-7, with a tentative D call TRBD1 (5 bases). The CDR3 spans 15 residues. Trimming removed 0 bases from V and 3 bases from J, with 13 bases in between. Germline loops: CDR1 SGHRS, CDR2 YFSETQ. For the CDR3, the DNA is TGCGCCAGCAGCTTGGCGAAGGGGAATTTCTACGAGCAGTACTTC. Its translation is CASSLAKGNFYEQYF.

This clone was observed a few times. V is TRBV4-3 and J is TRBJ2-5; 11 nucleotides match TRBD2. The better agreement between TRBJ2-7 and the DNA end casts doubt on the J call. This CDR3 is 18 amino acids long. From germline, CDR1 is LGHNA and CDR2 YSLEER. CDR3 bases: TGCGCCAGCAGCCAAGCAGCCAGAGCTAGCGGGAGGCCATACGAGCAGTACTTC. It translates to CASSQAARASGRPYEQYF.

This sequence joins TRBV11-2 and TRBJ2-1, with D tentatively TRBD1 (6 bases). V was pared by 5 bases and J by 2 bases, with 10 bases between. Germline V CDR1 and CDR2: SGHAT, FQNNGV. The length of the CDR3 is 14 residues. In DNA form, the CDR3 reads TGTGCCAGCAGCCGACAGGCCACCTACAATGAGCAGTTCTTC. It codes for CASSRQATYNEQFF.

The J gene is TRBJ2-1, the V gene TRBV18; 7 nucleotides align to TRBD2. This CDR3 has 13 amino acids. J lost 9 bases, V lost 3 bases, and 5 bases had no gene match. In germline, CDR1 is KGHSH, CDR2 LQKENI. The CDR3 sequence is CASSPGGMGEQFF. As DNA, the CDR3 is TGTGCCAGCTCACCGGGAGGGATGGGTGAGCAGTTCTTC.

This chain joins TRBV4-3 and TRBJ2-3; 7 nucleotides agree with TRBD1. V shed 4 bases, J shed 4 bases, and the junction held 8 bases outside the gene matches. CDR3 size: 15 residues. Per the germline V gene, CDR1 is LGHNA and CDR2 is YSLEER. The DNA for the CDR3 is TGCGCCAGCAGCCTGAGACAAGGGGGCTCAGATACGCAGTATTTT. Protein sequence: CASSLRQGGSDTQYF.

In its sample, this clone was seen many times. The CDR3: CASIRDRGAETQYF. DNA for the CDR3: TGCGCCAGCATCCGGGACAGGGGAGCTGAGACCCAGTACTTC. This chain connects TRBV23-1 to TRBJ2-5; 10 nucleotides line up with TRBD1. Being an ORF, TRBV23-1 has a function that is uncertain. V shed 7 bases, J shed 5 bases, and the junction held 7 bases outside the gene matches. The CDR3 runs to 14 residues.

This clone was detected a few times. The chain joins TRBV7-9 to TRBJ2-3; tentative D call: TRBD1 (6 bases). The germline V and J ends were trimmed by 4 bases and 6 bases, with 14 bases remaining between them. Per germline, CDR1 SEHNR and CDR2 FQNEAQ (reference sequence). The CDR3 spans 14 residues. CDR3 sequence (DNA): TGTGCCAGCAGCTCACTTGGACAGCCCGATACGCAGTATTTT. This sequence encodes CASSSLGQPDTQYF.

This clone showed up just a few times. V usage is TRBV20-1 and J usage is TRBJ2-1, with TRBD1 identical over 8 bases. V dropped 5 bases and J dropped 12; count of bases not matched to a gene: 3. The CDR3 runs 10 residues. The germline V gene has CDR1 DFQATT and CDR2 SNEGSKA (reference sequence). The CDR3 sequence: CSAHGQGQFF. Written as DNA, the CDR3 is TGCAGTGCTCATGGACAGGGGCAGTTCTTC.

The CDR3 sequence is CASRQSGGYEQYF. In nucleotides, the CDR3 is TGTGCCAGCAGACAATCAGGGGGCTACGAGCAGTACTTC. The chain employs TRBV7-2 and TRBJ2-7, with 7 bases aligning to TRBD1. Germline V gene sequence: CDR1 SGHTA, CDR2 FQGNSA. The CDR3 has 13 residues. The V gene end was trimmed by 6 bases and the J gene end by 3 bases; junction bases not matched to a gene: 5.

This clone was counted only a few times. The chain recombines TRBV5-1 with TRBJ2-3; D may be TRBD2 (6 bases). V was pared by 6 bases and J by 6 bases, with 17 bases between. CDR3 length: 14 amino acids. CDR1 and CDR2 from the germline V gene are SGHRS and YFSETQ. The CDR3 loop is CASTPTGGTDTQYF. The CDR3, as DNA: TGCGCCAGCACCCCGACCGGGGGTACGGATACGCAGTATTTT.

The chain recombines TRBV7-2 with TRBJ2-5; weak D call: TRBD1 (5 bases). V was clipped by 2 bases and J by 5 bases, with 9 bases between them. CDR3 length equals 13 residues. CDR1 is SGHTA and CDR2 is FQGNSA in the germline V gene. The CDR3 here is CASSLQGPETQYF. CDR3 sequence (DNA): TGTGCCAGCAGCTTACAGGGCCCGGAGACCCAGTACTTC. Variable domain in full (rest from reference TRBV7-2 and TRBJ2-5): GAGVSQSPSNKVTEKGKDVELRCDPISGHTALYWYRQSLGQGLEFLIYFQGNSAPDKSGLPSDRFSAERTGGSVSTLTIQRTQQEDSAVYLCASSLQGPETQYFGPGTRLLVL.

The CDR3 region is CASNTYRENIQYF. As DNA, the CDR3 is TGTGCCAGCAATACTTACAGGGAAAACATTCAGTACTTC. The chain joins TRBV2 to TRBJ2-4, with D possibly being TRBD1 (6 bases). Germline V lookup: CDR1 SNHLY, CDR2 FYNNEI. This CDR3 is built from 13 residues. Trimming left V 7 bases short and J 5 bases short, with 12 bases between.

The CDR3 here is CASSGLSGVYEQYF. The CDR3 nucleotides read TGTGCCAGCAGCGGATTGTCAGGGGTATACGAGCAGTACTTC. V gene TRBV28 combines with J gene TRBJ2-7, with D possibly matching TRBD1 (6 bases). V lost 6 bases and J lost 4, with 16 bases in between. Germline assignment: CDR1 MDHEN and CDR2 SYDVKM. The CDR3 spans 14 residues.